Listed here are 18 T cell receptor beta chains from one sample, sequenced in a study of blood T cell repertoires in COVID-19. Clones were read by immunoSEQ multiplex PCR, and TCRdb kept only the in-frame ones, dropping some. This table holds 65,000 to 90,000 clones, 70% to 90% found once. Sequencing was done on a sample of peripheral blood. These receptors were collected from an elderly woman in a cohort sampled during active or convalescent COVID-19.

This chain links TRBV5-1 with TRBJ1-6; a possible D gene is TRBD1 (5 bases). V lost 0 bases, J lost 0 bases, and 10 bases lay in between. Germline CDR1 and CDR2: SGHRS and YFSETQ. This CDR3 has 17 amino acids. In nucleotides, the CDR3 is TGCGCCAGCAGCTTGGAGACAGCGAGCTCCTATAATTCACCCCTCCACTTT. Translating it yields CASSLETASSYNSPLHF. The full variable domain, its missing parts supplied by reference TRBV5-1 and TRBJ1-6, is KAGVTQTPRYLIKTRGQQVTLSCSPISGHRSVSWYQQTPGQGLQFLFEYFSETQRNKGNFPGRFSGRQFSNSRSEMNVSTLELGDSALYLCASSLETASSYNSPLHFGNGTRLTVT.

This clone appeared a single time. V and J are TRBV27 and TRBJ1-2, with D hard to call. V was shortened by 7 bases and J by 1 base, with 13 bases between the two germline ends. This CDR3 has 14 amino acids. Germline CDR1 and CDR2: MNHEY and SMNVEV (reference sequence). Here the CDR3 DNA reads TGTGCCAGCACAAGAAATGCGCATAACTATGGCTACACCTTC. Its translation: CASTRNAHNYGYTF.

The V gene is TRBV13, the J gene TRBJ1-2; a weak D match, TRBD1 (5 bases). V was clipped by 2 bases and J by 8 bases, with 12 bases between them. The CDR3 is 13 residues long. Germline V gene data show CDR1 as PRHDT and CDR2 as FYEKMQ (reference sequence). The chain's CDR3 is CASSLQGLAGYTF. For the CDR3, the DNA is TGTGCCAGCAGCTTACAGGGCCTAGCGGGCTACACCTTC.

The gene calls are TRBV9 and TRBJ1-1, with TRBD1 matching over 9 bases. V trimming: 5 bases; J trimming: 3 bases; junction bases outside the gene matches: 5. The CDR3 is 14 amino acids. Germline CDR1 and CDR2: SGDLS and YYNGEE. The CDR3 DNA follows: TGTGCCAGCAGTGCAAGACAGGGGGACACTGAAGCTTTCTTT. Amino acid sequence: CASSARQGDTEAFF.

The chain carries TRBV6-6 and TRBJ2-7; D gene unclear. CDR1 MNHNY and CDR2 SVGAGI come from the germline V gene (reference sequence). Between the trimmed V and J ends, which lost 3 bases and 2 bases, there was a span of 11 bases. This CDR3 comprises 14 residues. The CDR3 sequence is CASSYMPDTYEQYV. The CDR3 nucleotides read TGTGCCAGCAGTTATATGCCAGACACCTACGAGCAGTACGTC.

The rearrangement joins TRBV12-3 or TRBV12-4 to TRBJ2-4, with D unclear. The CDR3 totals 12 residues. The V end was cut by 7 bases, the J end by 8 bases, with 12 bases between. The CDR3 DNA sequence: TGTGCCAGCACCCTCCCGCCGGACATTCAGTACTTC. It specifies CASTLPPDIQYF.

The CDR3 loop reads CASSLVSGNTGELFF. CDR3 DNA sequence: TGTGCCAGCAGCTTAGTCTCGGGGAACACCGGGGAGCTGTTTTTT. The chain employs TRBV7-9 and TRBJ2-2; D gene uncertain. CDR1 is SEHNR and CDR2 is FQNEAQ in the germline V gene (reference sequence). V gave up 1 base and J gave up 1 base, with 7 bases separating them. CDR3 length: 15 residues.

This chain connects TRBV28 to TRBJ1-3, with D possibly matching TRBD1 (6 bases). V was trimmed by 1 base and J by 0 bases, leaving 10 bases between them. Looked up from germline, CDR1 is MDHEN and CDR2 is SYDVKM. The CDR3 consists of 16 residues. The CDR3 region is CASSLFRDISGNTIYF. The CDR3, as DNA: TGTGCCAGCAGTTTATTCCGGGACATCTCTGGAAACACCATATATTTT.

The chain uses TRBV7-9 and TRBJ1-2; D may be TRBD1 (5 bases). CDR3 length: 14 residues. The V and J ends lost 0 bases and 7 bases respectively, with 12 bases between them. Germline-derived CDR1 and CDR2 are SEHNR and FQNEAQ (reference sequence). The CDR3 spells CASSLAAGSGGYTF. The DNA of the CDR3 is TGTGCCAGCAGCTTAGCCGCAGGGTCCGGTGGCTACACCTTC. Filled out from reference TRBV7-9 and TRBJ1-2, the complete variable domain reads DTGVSQNPRHKITKRGQNVTFRCDPISEHNRLYWYRQTLGQGPEFLTYFQNEAQLEKSRLLSDRFSAERPKGSFSTLEIQRTEQGDSAMYLCASSLAAGSGGYTFGSGTRLTVV.

CDR3 DNA sequence: TGTGCCAGCAGCCATATAACGGGCGGGAGGGGATCCTACAATGAGCAGTTCTTC. Translation: CASSHITGGRGSYNEQFF. J is TRBJ2-1 and V is TRBV3-1 (or the pseudogene TRBV3-2); 9 nucleotides align to TRBD2. The CDR3 totals 18 residues. Germline V lookup: CDR1 LGHDT, CDR2 YNNKEL (reference sequence). V lost 3 bases to trimming and J lost 1 base; unmatched junction nucleotides: 10.

The chain links TRBV10-2 to TRBJ1-3; tentative D call: TRBD1 (5 bases). The CDR3 runs to 14 residues. Trimming shortened V by 3 bases and J by 2 bases, and 8 bases separated the two germline ends. Germline V gene data show CDR1 as WSHSY and CDR2 as SAAADI. In DNA, the CDR3 is TGCGCCAGCAGTGATTGGACAACTGGAAACACCATATATTTT. Translating gives CASSDWTTGNTIYF.

The rearrangement uses TRBV5-6 and TRBJ2-3; a possible D gene is TRBD2 (6 bases). Trimming took 4 bases from V and 4 from J, leaving 13 bases between them. Germline-derived CDR1 and CDR2 are SGHDT and YYEEEE. CDR3 size: 14 residues. CDR3 nucleotide sequence: TGTGCCAGCAGCCAGACTAGAGTCTCAGATACGCAGTATTTT. It translates to CASSQTRVSDTQYF.

The chain employs TRBV24-1 and TRBJ2-1; TRBD2 aligns across 7 bases. The V gene end was trimmed by 12 bases and the J gene end by 2 bases; junction bases not matched to a gene: 12. The CDR3 totals 15 residues. Germline CDR1 reads KGHDR; CDR2 reads SFDVKD. Written as DNA, the CDR3 is TGTGCCTCCTCAGCGGGGCGAACCACCTACAATGAGCAGTTCTTC. Amino acids: CASSAGRTTYNEQFF.

J is TRBJ2-1 and V is TRBV10-1, with a possible D match to TRBD2 (5 bases). The germline gives CDR1 WNHNN, CDR2 SYGVQD (reference sequence). This CDR3 is 15 amino acids long. Trimming stripped 0 bases from V and 6 bases from J, with 12 bases between. CDR3 DNA sequence: TGCGCCAGCAGTGAGTCTACCGGGGTGGGCAATGAGCAGTTCTTC. Translation: CASSESTGVGNEQFF.

This sequence joins TRBV27 and TRBJ1-6; 11 bases match TRBD1. The CDR3 loop spans 16 amino acids. V lost 6 bases to trimming and J lost 4 bases; unmatched junction nucleotides: 5. The V gene's germline CDR1 is MNHEY and CDR2 SMNVEV (reference sequence). CDR3 in DNA: TGTGCCAGCAGACCGGACAGGGGGCCGTATAATTCACCCCTCCACTTT. As protein: CASRPDRGPYNSPLHF.

CDR3 DNA sequence: TGCAGCGTAAGCGAGGAAGAAAAACTGTTTTTT. This codes for CSVSEEEKLFF. The chain couples TRBV29-1 to TRBJ1-4; D remains unclear. Germline V lookup: CDR1 SQVTM, CDR2 ANQGSEA. V gave up 6 bases and J gave up 8 bases, with 10 bases separating them. This CDR3 is built from 11 residues.

The rearrangement links TRBV10-3 to TRBJ1-5; the D gene is possibly TRBD1 (6 bases). V lost 6 bases and J lost 5, with 11 bases in between. This CDR3 comprises 13 residues. Germline CDR1 is ENHRY and CDR2 is SYGVKD. The CDR3 sequence is CAIRVGADQPQHF. The CDR3 nucleotides are TGTGCCATCAGGGTGGGGGCGGATCAGCCCCAGCATTTT.

The chain carries TRBV30 and TRBJ1-2; tentatively, D is TRBD1 (5 bases). Deletions cut 0 bases from V and 5 bases from J, with 7 bases between. Germline V gene data show CDR1 as GTSNPN and CDR2 as SVGIG (reference sequence). This CDR3 spans 12 amino acids. CDR3 nucleotide sequence: TGTGCCTGGAGTGTATCAGGGTATGGCTACACCTTC. As protein: CAWSVSGYGYTF.